This record covers a single T cell receptor (beta chain). Study processing details: Estimates of nucleated cell counts were drawn from the amplification of reference gene primers. Some clones are missing from TCRdb's copy, which holds only in-frame ones; the method was immunoSEQ multiplex PCR. Clone size and the V and J calls come from that table; the DNA yielded D and trimming. The sample shows over 150,000 clones, 70% to 90% of them seen only once. The data stem from a study of blood T cell repertoires in COVID-19. Background on the study: Whether acute or convalescent, the COVID-19 samples came from the United States, Italy and Spain. Sources were T cells, B-cell-depleted T cells, or PBMCs; the material itself was cDNA or gDNA.

CDR1 and CDR2 from the germline V gene are LNHNV and YYDKDF (reference sequence). The CDR3 is 16 residues long. V was pared by 0 bases and J by 6 bases, with 15 bases between. The rearrangement links TRBV15 to TRBJ1-5; D is undetermined. Sequences were obtained from peripheral blood. This TCR came from a man in his sixties or seventies with active or convalescent COVID-19. The CDR3 loop reads CATSRDNLVYGQPQHF. Here the CDR3 DNA reads TGTGCCACCAGCAGAGATAACCTAGTGTACGGTCAGCCCCAGCATTTT.